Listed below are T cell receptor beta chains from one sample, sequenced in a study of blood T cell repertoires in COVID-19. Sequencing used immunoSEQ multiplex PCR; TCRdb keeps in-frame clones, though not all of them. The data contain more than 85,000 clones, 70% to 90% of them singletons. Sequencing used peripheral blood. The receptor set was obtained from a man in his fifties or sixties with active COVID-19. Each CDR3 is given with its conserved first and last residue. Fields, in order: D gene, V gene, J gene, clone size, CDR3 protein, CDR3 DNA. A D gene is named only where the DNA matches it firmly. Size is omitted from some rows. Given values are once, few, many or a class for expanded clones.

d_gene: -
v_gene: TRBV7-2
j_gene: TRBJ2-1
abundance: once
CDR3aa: CASSPGAPGSYNEQFF
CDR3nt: TGTGCCAGCAGCCCGGGAGCGCCCGGCTCCTACAATGAGCAGTTCTTC

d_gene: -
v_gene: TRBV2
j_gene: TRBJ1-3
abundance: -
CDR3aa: CASRFDTGNSGNTIYF
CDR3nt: TGTGCCAGCAGGTTTGACACCGGGAACTCTGGAAACACCATATATTTT

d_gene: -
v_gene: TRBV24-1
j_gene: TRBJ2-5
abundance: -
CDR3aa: CATSDPTGDQETQYF
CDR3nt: TGTGCCACCAGTGACCCAACAGGAGACCAAGAGACCCAGTACTTC

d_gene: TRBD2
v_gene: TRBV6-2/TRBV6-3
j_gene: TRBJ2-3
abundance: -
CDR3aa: CASRPNSGVTDTQYF
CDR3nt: TGTGCCAGCCGCCCTAATAGCGGGGTCACAGATACGCAGTATTTT

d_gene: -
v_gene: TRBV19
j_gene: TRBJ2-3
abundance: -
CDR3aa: CASSIQGMSDTQYF
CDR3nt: TGTGCCAGTAGTATCCAGGGAATGTCAGATACGCAGTATTTT

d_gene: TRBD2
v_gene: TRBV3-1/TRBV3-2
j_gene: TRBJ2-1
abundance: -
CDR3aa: CASSAPGGQFF
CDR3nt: TGTGCCAGCAGCGCCCCGGGGGGGCAGTTCTTC

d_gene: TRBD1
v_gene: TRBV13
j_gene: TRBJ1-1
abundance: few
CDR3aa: CASSVGQGTAEAFF
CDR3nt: TGTGCCAGCAGCGTCGGACAGGGGACGGCTGAAGCTTTCTTT

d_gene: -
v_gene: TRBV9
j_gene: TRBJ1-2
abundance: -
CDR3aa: CASSAGEFNYGYTF
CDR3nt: TGTGCCAGCAGTGCCGGGGAGTTCAACTATGGCTACACCTTC

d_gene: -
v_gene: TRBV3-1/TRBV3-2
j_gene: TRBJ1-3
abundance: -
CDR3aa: CASSQAGTGNTIYF
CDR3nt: TGTGCCAGCAGCCAAGCGGGAACTGGAAACACCATATATTTT

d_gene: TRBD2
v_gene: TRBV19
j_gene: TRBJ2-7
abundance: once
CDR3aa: CASSPTLTSASYEQYF
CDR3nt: TGTGCCAGTAGTCCCACCCTTACTAGCGCTTCCTACGAGCAGTACTTC

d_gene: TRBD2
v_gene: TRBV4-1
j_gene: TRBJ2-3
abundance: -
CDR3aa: CASSPGLAGGADRDTQYF
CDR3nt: TGCGCCAGCAGCCCGGGACTAGCGGGGGGGGCCGATAGAGATACGCAGTATTTT

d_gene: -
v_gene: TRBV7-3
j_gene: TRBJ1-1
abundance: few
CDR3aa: CASSLDRRATEAFF
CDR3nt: TGTGCCAGCAGCCTTGACAGGCGAGCCACTGAAGCTTTCTTT

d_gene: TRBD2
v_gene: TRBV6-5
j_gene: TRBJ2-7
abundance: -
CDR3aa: CASSPRNGGDEQYF
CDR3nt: TGTGCCAGCAGTCCCAGAAATGGGGGGGACGAGCAGTACTTC

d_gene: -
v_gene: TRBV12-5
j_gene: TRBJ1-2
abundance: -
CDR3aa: CASGLSQGSGSYGYTF
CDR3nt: TGTGCTAGTGGTTTGTCCCAGGGTAGTGGCTCCTATGGCTACACCTTC

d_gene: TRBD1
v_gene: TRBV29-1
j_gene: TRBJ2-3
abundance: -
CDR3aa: CSVRQGNTDTQYF
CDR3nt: TGCAGCGTCCGACAGGGCAACACAGATACGCAGTATTTT

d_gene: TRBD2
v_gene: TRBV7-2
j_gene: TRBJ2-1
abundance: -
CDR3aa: CASSLRLAGPTHEQFF
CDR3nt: TGTGCCAGCAGCTTAAGACTAGCGGGGCCTACCCATGAGCAGTTCTTC

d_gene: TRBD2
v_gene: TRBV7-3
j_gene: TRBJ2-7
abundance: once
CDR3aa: CASSQGLAGDEQYF
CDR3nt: TGTGCCAGCAGCCAAGGACTAGCGGGGGACGAGCAGTACTTC

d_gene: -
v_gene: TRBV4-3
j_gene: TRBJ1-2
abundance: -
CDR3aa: CASSQALAGPNYGYTF
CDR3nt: TGCGCCAGCAGCCAAGCTTTAGCAGGGCCCAACTATGGCTACACCTTC

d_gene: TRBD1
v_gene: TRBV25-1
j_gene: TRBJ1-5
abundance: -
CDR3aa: CASTQTGSNQPQHF
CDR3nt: TGTGCCAGCACCCAGACAGGGAGCAATCAGCCCCAGCATTTT

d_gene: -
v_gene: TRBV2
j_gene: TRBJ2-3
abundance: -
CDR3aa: CASSEEGWEEDTDTQYF
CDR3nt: TGTGCCAGCAGTGAAGAAGGGTGGGAGGAAGACACAGATACGCAGTATTTT

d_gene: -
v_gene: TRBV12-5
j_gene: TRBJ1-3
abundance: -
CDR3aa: CASGLSGPQGYTIYF
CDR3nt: TGTGCTAGTGGTCTATCCGGGCCGCAGGGATACACCATATATTTT

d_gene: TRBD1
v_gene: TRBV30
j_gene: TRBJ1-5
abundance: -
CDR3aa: CAWARQGRNQPQHF
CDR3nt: TGTGCCTGGGCCCGACAGGGGAGAAATCAGCCCCAGCATTTT

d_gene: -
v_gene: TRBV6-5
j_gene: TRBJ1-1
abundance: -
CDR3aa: CASSSRGTEAFF
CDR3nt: TGTGCCAGCAGTTCCCGGGGCACTGAAGCTTTCTTT

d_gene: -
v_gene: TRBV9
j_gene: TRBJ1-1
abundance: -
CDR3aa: CASSVGFSGAAEAFF
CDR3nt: TGTGCCAGCAGCGTAGGGTTCTCAGGAGCGGCTGAAGCTTTCTTT

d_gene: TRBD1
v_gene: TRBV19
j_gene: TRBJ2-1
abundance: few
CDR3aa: CASTPGGQGFNEQFF
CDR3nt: TGTGCCAGTACCCCCGGGGGACAGGGATTCAATGAGCAGTTCTTC

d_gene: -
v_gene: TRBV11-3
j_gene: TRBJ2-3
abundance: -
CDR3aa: CASSSLPDTQYF
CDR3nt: TGTGCCAGCAGCTCCCTTCCAGATACGCAGTATTTT

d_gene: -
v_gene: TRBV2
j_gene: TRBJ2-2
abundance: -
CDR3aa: CASSATENTGELFF
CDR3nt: TGTGCCAGCAGTGCGACAGAGAACACCGGGGAGCTGTTTTTT

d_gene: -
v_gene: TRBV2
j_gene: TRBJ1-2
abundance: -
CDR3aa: CASSVEGVWGYTF
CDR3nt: TGTGCCAGCAGTGTAGAGGGGGTATGGGGCTACACCTTC

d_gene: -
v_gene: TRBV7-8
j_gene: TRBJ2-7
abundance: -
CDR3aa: CASSLSLPSSYEQYF
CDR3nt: TGTGCCAGCAGCTTAAGCCTCCCAAGCTCCTACGAGCAGTACTTC

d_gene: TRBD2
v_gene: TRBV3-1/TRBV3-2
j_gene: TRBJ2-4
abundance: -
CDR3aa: CASSPRGGGVNIQYF
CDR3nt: TGTGCCAGCAGCCCCCGGGGGGGAGGGGTTAACATTCAGTACTTC

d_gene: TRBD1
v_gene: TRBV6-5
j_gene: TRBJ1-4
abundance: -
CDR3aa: CASSTTGVTNEKLFF
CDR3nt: TGTGCCAGCAGTACGACAGGGGTAACTAATGAAAAACTGTTTTTT

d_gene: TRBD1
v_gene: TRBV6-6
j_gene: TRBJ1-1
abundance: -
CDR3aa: CASSQWTGREAFF
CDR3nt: TGTGCCAGCAGTCAATGGACAGGCCGTGAAGCTTTCTTT

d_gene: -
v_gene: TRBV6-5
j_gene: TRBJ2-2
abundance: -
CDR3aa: CASSYSYLANTGELFF
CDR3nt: TGTGCCAGCAGTTACTCCTATTTGGCGAACACCGGGGAGCTGTTTTTT

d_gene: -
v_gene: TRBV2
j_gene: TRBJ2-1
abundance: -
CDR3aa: CASGDTEQFF
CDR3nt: TGTGCCAGCGGGGACACTGAGCAGTTCTTC

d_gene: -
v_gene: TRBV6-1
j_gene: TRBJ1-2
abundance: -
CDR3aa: CASSDGGWGYTF
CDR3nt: TGTGCCAGCAGTGACGGGGGGTGGGGCTACACCTTC

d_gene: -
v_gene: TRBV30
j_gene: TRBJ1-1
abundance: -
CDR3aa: CAWSGGTPNTEAFF
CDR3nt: TGTGCCTGGAGTGGCGGGACTCCTAACACTGAAGCTTTCTTT

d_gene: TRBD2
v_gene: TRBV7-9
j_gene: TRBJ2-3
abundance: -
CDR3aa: CASSSKAGSTDTQYF
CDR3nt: TGTGCCAGCAGCTCAAAAGCGGGGAGCACAGATACGCAGTATTTT

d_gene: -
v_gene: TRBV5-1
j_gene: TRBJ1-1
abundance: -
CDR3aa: CASSLAKMNTEAFF
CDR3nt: TGCGCCAGCAGCTTGGCTAAGATGAACACTGAAGCTTTCTTT

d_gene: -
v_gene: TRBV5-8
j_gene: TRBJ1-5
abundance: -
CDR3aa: CASSSGDGVQPQHF
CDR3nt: TGTGCCAGCAGTTCAGGGGATGGAGTGCAGCCCCAGCATTTT

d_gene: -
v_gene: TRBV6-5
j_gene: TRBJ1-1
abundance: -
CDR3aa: CASSTNTGPTEAFF
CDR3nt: TGTGCCAGCAGTACAAATACAGGGCCCACTGAAGCTTTCTTT

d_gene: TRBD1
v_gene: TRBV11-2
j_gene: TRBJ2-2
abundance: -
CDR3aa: CASSFRTGSSTGELFF
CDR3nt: TGTGCCAGCAGCTTTCGGACAGGGTCGAGCACCGGGGAGCTGTTTTTT